Listed below are T cell receptor beta chains from one sample, sequenced in a study of blood T cell repertoires in COVID-19. The protocol was immunoSEQ multiplex PCR, while the TCRdb copy is restricted to in-frame clones and leaves out a portion. In the table there are approximately 140,000 clones, 75% to 90% of which are singletons. The source material was PBMCs or T cells enriched from blood (not recorded which). The receptors derive from a woman in her forties or fifties who had recovered from COVID-19. The CDR3 runs from the conserved cysteine through the conserved F or W. D genes are given only for firm matches. Where a row states a size, it is once, few, many or the class of an expanded clone; other rows omit it.

- TRBJ2-2 TRBD1 TRBV7-9 CASSPGTGVGELFF TGTGCCAGCAGCCCTGGGACAGGGGTCGGGGAGCTGTTTTTT
- TRBJ2-7 TRBD2 TRBV27 CASSSSGGPLKNYEQYF TGTGCCAGCAGTTCTAGCGGGGGCCCGTTAAAAAACTACGAGCAGTACTTC
- TRBJ1-5 - TRBV10-3 CAIGREREGKPQHF TGTGCCATCGGGCGTGAGCGGGAGGGAAAGCCCCAGCATTTT
- TRBJ2-1 TRBD1 TRBV11-3 CASSLGGTGAYNEQFF TGTGCCAGCAGCTTAGGTGGGACAGGGGCCTACAATGAGCAGTTCTTC
- TRBJ2-7 - TRBV12-5 CASGPKAGPGTNPNEQYF TGTGCTAGTGGACCTAAGGCAGGCCCCGGGACAAACCCTAACGAGCAGTACTTC
- TRBJ1-2 TRBD1 TRBV19 CASSIPTLDRVDGYTF TGTGCCAGTAGTATTCCAACCCTCGACAGGGTGGATGGCTACACCTTC
- TRBJ2-5 TRBD1 TRBV2 CASSEAHRGAETQYF TGTGCCAGCAGTGAAGCCCACAGGGGCGCGGAGACCCAGTACTTC
- TRBJ2-2 TRBD1 TRBV4-1 CASSQGTGGISPGELFF TGCGCCAGCAGCCAAGGTACAGGGGGGATTTCTCCCGGGGAGCTGTTTTTT
- TRBJ1-2 TRBD1 TRBV7-9 CASTGTAGGYTF TGTGCCAGCACTGGGACAGCCGGAGGCTACACCTTC
- TRBJ1-6 - TRBV7-2 CASSLHPGMISPLHF TGTGCCAGCAGCTTACACCCGGGTATGATTTCACCCCTCCACTTT
- TRBJ2-7 TRBD2 TRBV10-2 CASSDTSGGAIYEQYF TGCGCCAGCAGTGATACTAGCGGGGGGGCAATTTACGAGCAGTACTTC
- TRBJ1-5 - TRBV7-2 CASNQGYSNQPQHF TGTGCCAGCAACCAGGGATATAGCAATCAGCCCCAGCATTTT
- TRBJ1-6 - TRBV5-4 CASSSRTGTSSPLHF TGTGCCAGCAGCTCCAGAACCGGGACTTCTTCACCCCTCCACTTT
- TRBJ1-1 TRBD1 TRBV18 CASSGRQGNMNTEAFF TGTGCCAGCTCCGGTAGACAGGGCAACATGAACACTGAAGCTTTCTTT
- TRBJ2-5 - TRBV25-1 CASRGGPGNVGIQETQYF TGTGCCAGCAGGGGGGGGCCGGGGAATGTGGGGATCCAAGAGACCCAGTACTTC
- TRBJ2-7 TRBD2 TRBV3-1/TRBV3-2 CASSHGVSGGAYEQYF TGTGCCAGCAGCCATGGGGTTAGCGGGGGGGCCTACGAGCAGTACTTC
- TRBJ1-1 - TRBV18 CASSPREDGPMNTEAFF TGTGCCAGCTCACCACGGGAGGACGGACCCATGAACACTGAAGCTTTCTTT
- TRBJ2-2 - TRBV11-3 CASSLDLGSAANTGELFF TGTGCCAGCAGCTTAGATCTAGGCAGCGCTGCGAACACCGGGGAGCTGTTTTTT
- TRBJ2-1 TRBD2 TRBV6-2/TRBV6-3 CASSYFIGREWVNEQFF TGTGCCAGCAGTTACTTTATCGGGAGGGAATGGGTCAATGAGCAGTTCTTC
- TRBJ1-2 TRBD1 TRBV10-1 CASGTGNYGYTF TGCGCCAGCGGGACAGGTAACTATGGCTACACCTTC
- TRBJ2-3 TRBD2 TRBV5-1 CASSSGLATADTQYF TGCGCCAGCAGCTCCGGACTAGCTACTGCAGATACGCAGTATTTT
once TRBJ1-1 TRBD1 TRBV10-3 CAISVWDRVDTEAFF TGTGCCATCAGTGTATGGGACAGGGTCGACACTGAAGCTTTCTTT
- TRBJ2-7 TRBD1 TRBV3-1/TRBV3-2 CASSQWGTVAYEQYF TGTGCCAGCAGCCAATGGGGGACAGTGGCCTACGAGCAGTACTTC
- TRBJ2-7 - TRBV7-2 CASSLEPGSSYEQYF TGTGCCAGCAGCTTAGAACCAGGAAGCTCCTACGAGCAGTACTTC
- TRBJ2-7 - TRBV9 CASSVEPVSFYEQYF TGTGCCAGCAGCGTAGAACCAGTCAGTTTCTACGAGCAGTACTTC